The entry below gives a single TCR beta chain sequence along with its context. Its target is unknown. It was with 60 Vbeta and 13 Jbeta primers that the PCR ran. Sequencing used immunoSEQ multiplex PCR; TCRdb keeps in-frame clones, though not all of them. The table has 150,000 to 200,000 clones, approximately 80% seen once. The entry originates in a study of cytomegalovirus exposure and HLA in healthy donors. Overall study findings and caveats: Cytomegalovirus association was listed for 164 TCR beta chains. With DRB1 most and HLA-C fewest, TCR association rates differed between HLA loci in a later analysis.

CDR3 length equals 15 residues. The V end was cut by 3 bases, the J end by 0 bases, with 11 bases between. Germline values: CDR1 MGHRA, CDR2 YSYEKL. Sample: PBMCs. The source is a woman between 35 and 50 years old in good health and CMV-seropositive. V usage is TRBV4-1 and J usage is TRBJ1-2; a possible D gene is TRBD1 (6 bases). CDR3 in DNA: TGCGCCAGCAGCCAGCGACAGGACTCTAACTATGGCTACACCTTC. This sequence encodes CASSQRQDSNYGYTF.